Shown below are 3 T cell receptor beta chains from a single sample sequenced in a study of cytomegalovirus exposure and HLA in healthy donors. Use of 60 Vbeta and 13 Jbeta primers characterized the PCR. The repertoire was sequenced with immunoSEQ multiplex PCR; TCRdb's copy has only in-frame clones and lacks some. The sample carries some 110,000 clones, about four fifths recorded once. Material for sequencing was PBMCs. All receptors derive from a man aged 30 to 39 in good health and CMV-seropositive.

The chain joins TRBV7-2 to TRBJ1-4, with a weak D call TRBD1 (6 bases). The CDR3 loop spans 14 amino acids. CDR1 is SGHTA, CDR2 FQGNSA, per germline. V dropped 3 bases and J dropped 7 bases, with 12 bases sitting between them. CDR3: CASSFERGGEKLFF. In DNA, the CDR3 is TGTGCCAGCAGCTTCGAAAGGGGGGGTGAAAAACTGTTTTTT.

The V and J genes are TRBV9 and TRBJ1-6; D is unresolved. From germline, CDR1 is SGDLS and CDR2 YYNGEE. V was shortened by 4 bases and J by 8 bases, with 10 bases between the two germline ends. There are 13 residues in the CDR3. The CDR3 reads CASSPGIDSPLHF. Written as DNA, the CDR3 is TGTGCCAGCAGCCCAGGTATCGATTCACCCCTCCACTTT. The whole variable domain, filled in from reference TRBV9 and TRBJ1-6, reads DSGVTQTPKHLITATGQRVTLRCSPRSGDLSVYWYQQSLDQGLQFLIQYYNGEERAKGNILERFSAQQFPDLHSELNLSSLELGDSALYFCASSPGIDSPLHFGNGTRLTVT.

The DNA of the CDR3 is TGTGCCAGTAGTATAGAGATGAGGAGGGGGCTCGACTATGGCTACACCTTC. Its translation: CASSIEMRRGLDYGYTF. The chain carries TRBV19 and TRBJ1-2, with 7 bases identical to TRBD1. Looked up from germline, CDR1 is LNHDA and CDR2 is SQIVND (reference sequence). V shed 0 bases and J 3 bases; nucleotides not matched to a gene: 10. The CDR3 is 17 amino acids.